The T cell receptor (beta chain) described here comes from a study of human T cells and chemical hapten exposure. Study summary: Small discrepancies in pooled library volume mainly accounted for the varying TCR yields per sample. Study-level points and caveats: Unchanged with DPC sensitization were TCRs above 1 in 1000 frequency.

The V and J ends lost 0 bases and 10 bases respectively, with 13 bases between them. Germline V lookup: CDR1 ENHRY, CDR2 SYGVKD. The CDR3 has 15 amino acids. Total RNA came from unfractionated whole blood. Unique molecular identifiers were attached to individual cDNA molecules within the library. In the original workflow: Samples had a median of around 96,000 TCRs, ranging roughly 20,000 to 690,600. TCRdb reanalysed the 5' RACE reads using MiXCR and keeps one entry per CDR3 protein. The V and J calls were determined by TCRdb, not by the authors. The sample records about 140,000 distinct CDR3 sequences, roughly 4.1% being singletons. This clonotype was detected ten times or more. Its target is unknown.

The receptor's source is a female donor in good health. The chain recombines TRBV10-3 with TRBJ1-6; D gene uncertain. CDR3 nucleotides: TGTGCCATCAGTGAGTCGGACGGAAACCCCTCACCCCTCCACTTT. It codes for CAISESDGNPSPLHF.